This T cell receptor (beta chain) was observed in a study of T cells in localized non-small cell lung cancer (dated by TCRdb to 2018 to 2021). With respect to the entire study: The study analyzed T cell repertoires of approximately 240 early-stage NSCLC patients, comparing tumors and uninvolved tumor-adjacent lungs. The mean age of the NSCLC patients was 50 to 85 years, with approximately 130 men and around 100 women. The cohort comprised under 250 treatment-naïve NSCLC patients with resected, localized lung tumors. The full study reports these points: Of the top 100 tumor clones, a median of around 57 were detected in paired uninvolved adjacent lung; under 35 were also among that lung's top 100. Because multi-region sequencing of the tumors was not done, intratumor heterogeneity could not be ruled out. Uninvolved tumor-adjacent lung showed the highest T cell clonality, higher than tumor, which suggests more focused antigenic responses in the uninvolved tumor-adjacent lung. Longer overall survival was associated with higher blood T cell density, whereas shorter survival was associated with higher adjacent-lung clonality. Because the study design was exploratory, TCR variables were selected using unadjusted p-values without false-discovery rate correction.

The immunoSEQ Assay was used to sequence TCR beta CDR3 regions from DNA. Per the source publication's procedure: T cell density was computed as TCR beta template counts normalized to usable DNA estimated by amplifying housekeeping genes. Using the preseqR package, richness was estimated by extrapolating to 120,000 templates for tissue samples and 400,000 templates for PBMC samples. Clonality was defined as one minus Pielou's evenness. Differential abundance testing on productive amino-acid clonotypes, with a minimum total count of 5 and an alpha of 0.1, was used to identify tissue-enriched TCRs. The Jaccard Index and the Morisita Overlap Index were used to measure repertoire overlap between compartments. GLIPH clustered TCR beta CDR3s with public tetramer-defined viral CDR3s; viral motifs required at least three viral sequences plus V-gene enrichment. Sourced from immuneACCESS, this table was stored by TCRdb with only in-frame sequences that have V and J called. A share of the clones is absent; for the studies checked, an unresolved V gene accounts for under half, and the remainder has no known explanation. Clonal size and the V and J genes are those of that table, whereas D and trimming came from the DNA. Here the sample has about 1,100 clones; about a fifth occur a single time. 8% to 10% of the sample comes from the top ten.

By its share of the sample, this clone is medium-sized (0.01 to 0.1%). Its antigen is currently not known. Within one base of it there is no much larger clone, and no base qualities were kept. Uninvolved adjacent lung was sampled at least 2 cm away from the tumor margin, and two independent pathologists confirmed that the tissue had no atypia. At diagnosis, tumor, uninvolved tumor-adjacent lung and peripheral blood were collected and then preserved as a mix of FFPE and fresh-frozen material. The CDR3 contains 15 residues, cysteine and phenylalanine counted. The retained sequence is limited to the CDR3, 45 bases, with the frame set at the first base. The germline V end is reduced by 6 bases and the J end by 3 bases; junction bases left unmatched: 7. CDR1 MNHGY and CDR2 SAAAGT were looked up in the germline V gene.

This sequence was found in an older female donor with stage I lung adenocarcinoma. This specimen was normal lung tissue next to the tumor, taken before any cancer treatment. The chain was built from TRBV6-8 and TRBJ2-2; TRBD1 aligns with 7 central bases. The CDR3 region reads CASSRDRGYTGELFF. The nucleotide sequence reads TGTGCCAGCAGCCGGGACAGAGGTTACACCGGGGAGCTGTTTTTT.